The entry below describes one T cell receptor (beta chain). The CDR3 is 14 amino acids. Germline V gene sequence: CDR1 MNHEY, CDR2 SVGEGT. V was cut by 2 bases and J by 0 bases, with 7 bases left in between. This entry belongs to a study of blood T cell repertoires in COVID-19. Study-level information: Acute-phase and convalescent COVID-19 samples originated in the United States, Italy and Spain. Nucleic acid was either cDNA or gDNA, and it came from T cells, B-cell-depleted T cells, or PBMCs.

The authors' processing: Amplifying reference gene primers gave estimates of nucleated cell counts. TCRdb's table, derived via immunoSEQ multiplex PCR, lists solely in-frame clones and lacks some. That table supplies the V and J calls and clone size; D and trimming were determined from the DNA. The sample yields roughly 250,000 clones, roughly four fifths seen once. Sequenced: peripheral blood. The gene calls are TRBV6-2 or TRBV6-3 and TRBJ1-2; the D is unclear. This TCR was recovered from a person aged 70 to 85 with COVID-19, enrolled during active disease. CDR3 coding DNA: TGTGCCAGCAGTTACGCAGGAACTAACTATGGCTACACCTTC. Translation gives CASSYAGTNYGYTF.